The 16 T cell receptor beta chains listed next were all sequenced from one sample in a study of technical replicates of blood from a handful of donors. Profiled with immunoSEQ multiplex PCR; TCRdb holds only in-frame clones, not every one. The sample holds 15,000 or so clones; about 89% are singletons and the top ten take about 11%. The specimen sequenced was PBMCs. The receptors come from a human donor in good health.

This chain's CDR3 is CASSSTAGSTDTQYF. CDR3 DNA: TGTGCCAGCAGCTCGACAGCGGGAAGCACAGATACGCAGTATTTT. This sequence joins TRBV7-3 and TRBJ2-3, with TRBD2 matching 7 bases. The junction had 4 bases not matched to a gene; V was cut back by 4 bases and J by 0 bases. The CDR3 totals 15 residues. CDR1 is SGHTA and CDR2 is FQGTGA in the germline V gene.

The V and J genes are TRBV6-6 and TRBJ2-2, with D perhaps matching TRBD1 (6 bases). Germline V gene data show CDR1 as MNHNY and CDR2 as SVGAGI (reference sequence). There are 16 residues in the CDR3. V lost 2 bases and J 6 bases, leaving 16 bases between the germline ends. The CDR3 spells CASSYPGTSGSGELFF. The CDR3 region has the DNA TGTGCCAGCAGTTACCCCGGGACATCGGGCTCCGGGGAGCTGTTTTTT.

The chain combines TRBV5-5 with TRBJ1-2; 8 positions match TRBD1. There are 13 residues in the CDR3. Per the germline V gene, CDR1 is SGHKS and CDR2 is YYEKEE (reference sequence). With V trimmed by 7 bases and J by 8 bases, 10 bases remained unmatched. CDR3 bases: TGTGCCAGCGGCTCCGGGACAGGCGGGGGCTACACCTTC. This translates into CASGSGTGGGYTF.

J is TRBJ2-1 and V is TRBV7-6, with a weak D call TRBD2 (6 bases). The V end was cut by 6 bases, the J end by 8 bases, with 11 bases between. The CDR3 length is 12 residues. Germline CDR1 is SGHVS and CDR2 is FNYEAQ. CDR3 residues: CASRSWGDEQFF. The CDR3 nucleotides read TGTGCCAGCAGGAGTTGGGGGGATGAGCAGTTCTTC.

The chain carries TRBV28 and TRBJ1-3; 8 bases are a match to TRBD1. The V gene's germline CDR1 is MDHEN and CDR2 SYDVKM. The CDR3 runs 15 residues. V trimming: 8 bases; J trimming: 0 bases; junction bases outside the gene matches: 6. In DNA form, the CDR3 reads TGTGCCAGCCAAACAGGGGGTAACTCTGGAAACACCATATATTTT. It translates to CASQTGGNSGNTIYF.

The chain joins TRBV5-1 to TRBJ2-3, with 9 bases fitting TRBD1. From germline, CDR1 is SGHRS and CDR2 YFSETQ. The CDR3 sequence is 15 residues long. J gave up 0 bases and V 3 bases, and 2 bases lay outside the gene matches. The CDR3 DNA sequence: TGCGCCAGCAGCTGGACAGGGGCGAGCACAGATACGCAGTATTTT. It yields the protein CASSWTGASTDTQYF.

V is TRBV19 and J is TRBJ2-2, with D possibly matching TRBD2 (6 bases). The CDR3 contains 13 residues. Deletions cut 3 bases from V and 6 bases from J, with 8 bases between. Germline values: CDR1 LNHDA, CDR2 SQIVND (reference sequence). In DNA, the CDR3 is TGTGCCAGTAGTATCGGAGGGCCCGGGGAGCTGTTTTTT. Protein product: CASSIGGPGELFF. Supplemented by reference TRBV19 and TRBJ2-2, the full variable domain reads DGGITQSPKYLFRKEGQNVTLSCEQNLNHDAMYWYRQDPGQGLRLIYYSQIVNDFQKGDIAEGYSVSREKKESFPLTVTSAQKNPTAFYLCASSIGGPGELFFGEGSRLTVL.

V gene TRBV19 combines with J gene TRBJ1-5; the match to TRBD1 covers 7 bases. V gave up 3 bases and J gave up 5 bases; unmatched junction bases: 10. Germline V gene data show CDR1 as LNHDA and CDR2 as SQIVND (reference sequence). The CDR3 sequence is 16 residues long. CDR3 protein: CASSISGTAKHQPQHF. Here the CDR3 DNA reads TGTGCCAGTAGTATCTCCGGGACAGCCAAACATCAGCCCCAGCATTTT.

There are a few counts of this clone. The chain joins TRBV28 to TRBJ1-2, with D perhaps TRBD1 (5 bases). Trimming cost V 7 bases and J 4 bases, with 13 bases left between them. The germline CDR1 and CDR2 sequences are MDHEN and SYDVKM. This CDR3 region has 13 residues. The CDR3 coding sequence is TGTGCCAGCAACGCACAGGAATCCTATGGCTACACCTTC. Translated: CASNAQESYGYTF.

J is TRBJ1-1 and V is TRBV18; a weak D match, TRBD1 (5 bases). The germline CDR1 and CDR2 sequences are KGHSH and LQKENI. This CDR3 has 14 residues. V lost 2 bases to trimming and J lost 7 bases, with 14 bases between them. The CDR3 is CASSPTAQGIEAFF. The DNA for the CDR3 is TGTGCCAGCTCACCAACCGCCCAGGGTATTGAAGCTTTCTTT.

V gene TRBV27 combines with J gene TRBJ2-7, with D maybe TRBD2 (6 bases). Germline loops: CDR1 MNHEY, CDR2 SMNVEV (reference sequence). The germline V and J ends were trimmed by 4 bases and 1 base, with 14 bases remaining between them. The CDR3 covers 15 residues. The CDR3 DNA is TGTGCCAGCAGTTGGACCGGGACTGAATCCTACGAGCAGTACTTC. Residues: CASSWTGTESYEQYF.

The chain carries TRBV18 and TRBJ1-1; a possible D gene is TRBD1 (6 bases). CDR1 and CDR2 (germline): KGHSH, LQKENI. V gave up 1 base and J gave up 1 base, with 10 bases separating them. This CDR3 has 15 residues. The CDR3 sequence is CASSPRPGENTEAFF. CDR3 nucleotide sequence: TGTGCCAGCTCACCACGGCCAGGGGAGAACACTGAAGCTTTCTTT.

This CDR3 reads CASSRTGLNNEQFF. CDR3 bases: TGTGCCAGTAGTAGGACGGGACTCAACAATGAGCAGTTCTTC. The chain employs TRBV19 and TRBJ2-1, with D possibly TRBD2 on 6 matching bases. The CDR3 has 14 residues. Trimming stripped 4 bases from V and 5 bases from J, with 12 bases between. The V gene's germline CDR1 is LNHDA and CDR2 SQIVND (reference sequence).

V usage is TRBV10-3 and J usage is TRBJ1-5, with no clear D. V lost 3 bases to trimming and J lost 5 bases, with 11 bases between them. CDR1 is ENHRY, CDR2 SYGVKD, per germline. This CDR3 contains 14 residues. The CDR3 coding sequence is TGTGCCATCAGTGACAGGATAGGCGATCAGCCCCAGCATTTT. It codes for CAISDRIGDQPQHF.

The chain links TRBV19 to TRBJ1-1; tentative D call: TRBD1 (5 bases). The CDR3 runs to 11 residues. Trimming stripped 3 bases from V and 10 bases from J, with 9 bases between. Germline V lookup: CDR1 LNHDA, CDR2 SQIVND (reference sequence). CDR3 DNA sequence: TGTGCCAGTAGTATTCGGGGGATAGCTTTCTTT. This translates into CASSIRGIAFF.

This chain uses TRBV18 with TRBJ2-7, with D possibly being TRBD1 (6 bases). V lost 5 bases to trimming and J lost 4 bases, with 18 bases between them. Germline assignment: CDR1 KGHSH and CDR2 LQKENI. CDR3 length: 15 residues. CDR3: CASSTNTGSGYEQYF. The CDR3 coding sequence is TGTGCCAGCTCAACGAATACAGGGTCAGGTTACGAGCAGTACTTC.